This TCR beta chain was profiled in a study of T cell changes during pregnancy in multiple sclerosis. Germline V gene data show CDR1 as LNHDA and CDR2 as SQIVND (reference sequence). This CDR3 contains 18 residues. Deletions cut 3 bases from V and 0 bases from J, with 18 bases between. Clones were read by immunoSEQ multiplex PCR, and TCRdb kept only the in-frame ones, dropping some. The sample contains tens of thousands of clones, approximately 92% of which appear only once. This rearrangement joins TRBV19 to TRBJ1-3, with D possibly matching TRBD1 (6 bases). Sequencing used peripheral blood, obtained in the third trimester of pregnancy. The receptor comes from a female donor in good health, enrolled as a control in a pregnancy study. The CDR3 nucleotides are TGTGCCAGTAGTATCCGTCGGTCGACAGGTTACTCTGGAAACACCATATATTTT. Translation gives CASSIRRSTGYSGNTIYF.